This T cell receptor (beta chain) was observed in a study of shared clonotypes between healthy human individuals. Study-level points and caveats: In general, naive subsets displayed greater estimated richness than memory subsets did.

The CDR3 spans 16 residues. V trimming: 5 bases; J trimming: 8 bases; junction bases outside the gene matches: 11. Per germline, CDR1 LNHDA and CDR2 SQIVND (reference sequence). Some clones are missing from TCRdb's copy, which holds only in-frame ones; the method was immunoSEQ multiplex PCR. Altogether a few million clones are present, around 93% being singletons, with the ten largest covering under 2%. Of note for this clone: Its antigen is currently unknown.

Naive CD8 isolation took CD45RO-negative cells positively selected for CCR7 and excluded terminally differentiated effector memory CD45RA+ cells. The V and J genes are TRBV19 and TRBJ2-1; 11 nucleotides agree with TRBD1. The sequenced sample was naive CD8+ T cells from PBMCs. The origin of this receptor is a man aged 18 to 30 in good health. Some clones in this sample may be carry-over from other donors' samples. The CDR3 sequence: CASSFGTGGYHDEQFF. CDR3 coding DNA: TGTGCCAGTAGTTTCGGGACAGGGGGATATCACGATGAGCAGTTCTTC. The variable domain in full, with the rest retrieved from reference TRBV19 and TRBJ2-1, is DGGITQSPKYLFRKEGQNVTLSCEQNLNHDAMYWYRQDPGQGLRLIYYSQIVNDFQKGDIAEGYSVSREKKESFPLTVTSAQKNPTAFYLCASSFGTGGYHDEQFFGPGTRLTVL.